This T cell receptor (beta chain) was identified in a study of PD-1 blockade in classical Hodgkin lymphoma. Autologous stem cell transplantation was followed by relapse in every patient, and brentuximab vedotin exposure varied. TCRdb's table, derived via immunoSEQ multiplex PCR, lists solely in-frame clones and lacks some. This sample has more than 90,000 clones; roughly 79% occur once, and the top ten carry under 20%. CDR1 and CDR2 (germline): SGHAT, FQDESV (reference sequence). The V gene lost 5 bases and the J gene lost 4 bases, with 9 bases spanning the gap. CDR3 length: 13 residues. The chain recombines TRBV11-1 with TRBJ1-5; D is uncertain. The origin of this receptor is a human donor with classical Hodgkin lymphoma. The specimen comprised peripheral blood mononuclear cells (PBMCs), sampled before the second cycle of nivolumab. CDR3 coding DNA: TGTGCCAGCAGCCTGGCAGAAAATCAGCCCCAGCATTTT. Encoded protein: CASSLAENQPQHF.